The T cell receptor (beta chain) described here comes from a study of blood T cells in healthy people across ages (dated by TCRdb to between 2015 and 2017). The study in broad terms: In model experiments, template switching captured roughly one uniquely barcoded TCR beta cDNA molecule for every two T cells. The study measured age-related changes in TCR beta repertoire diversity using deep sequencing normalized with unique cDNA molecular identifiers. Donors were grouped into four age groups: young (average approximately 15 years), middle-aged (over 35), aged (around 60) and long-lived (approximately 75). To avoid experimental bias, donors of different ages were spread randomly across the sequencing lanes. The study analyzed two additional independent replicas of 1 million unique cDNA reads from the same blood draw for two donors, one aged 18 to 30 and one aged 80 or older. The full study reports these points: Estimates of total diversity from one million sequenced T cells were regarded as lower bounds and underestimates. Observed TCR beta diversity per million T cells fell roughly linearly with age, and a significant reduction was already apparent by age about 43. There was a strong correlation between observed TCR beta diversity and the percentage of naive T cells measured by flow cytometry. Conclusive comparison of naive and antigen-experienced compartments was prevented by the profiling of bulk unsorted PBMCs. Donor CMV infection status was unknown, potentially confounding age-related changes in expanded clonotypes. Compared with the aged group, the long-lived group had more naive CD4+ T cells, fewer expanded clones and increased TCR diversity, suggesting age selection.

In the case of this clonotype: Its antigen remains undetermined. Qualities for individual bases were not recorded, and no much larger clone is one base off.

V loses 3 bases, J loses 5 bases, and the germline ends lie 14 bases apart. Reading from cysteine to phenylalanine, the CDR3 counts 14 amino acids. The DNA shown is the 42-base CDR3, in frame from base 1. From a lookup of the germline V gene, CDR1 and CDR2 are SGDLS and YYNGEE. The roughly 39 donors, aged about 6 to 95 years, were systemically healthy Caucasian individuals from Russia. Around 10 milliliters of peripheral blood were drawn from each donor into EDTA-treated Vacutainer tubes. Ficoll-Paque density-gradient centrifugation was used to isolate PBMCs, with at least 6.5 million per sample. Trizol reagent was used to extract total RNA from PBMCs, with at least 5.5 micrograms per sample. For every donor, flow cytometry on a PBMC aliquot measured the percentage of naive CD45RAhigh/CD27high T cells. Libraries were constructed by 5' RACE. These reads were obtained on an Illumina HiSeq 2500. The second PCR ran for about 6 to 12 cycles and used a J-beta primer mix along with a sample-barcoded 5' primer. A unique molecular identifier was introduced onto each TCR beta cDNA molecule by a template-switch 5' adaptor carrying 12 random nucleotides. At least 2.5 million CDR3-containing paired-end reads were obtained from each sample. The Mint cDNA synthesis kit, primed by a TRBC-specific oligonucleotide, was used to synthesize first-strand cDNA from all RNA. All cDNA was treated with uracil-DNA glycosylase and then went through a first 18-cycle PCR with the universal primers M1SS and BC2_uni_R. The authors' pipeline ran thus. Normalization of each sample was performed by random selection of 1 million high-quality reads, each carrying a distinct molecular identifier. Reads with shared molecular identifiers were discarded instead of being binned into consensus sequences. MiTCR, run with a Q25 quality threshold and the strictest error-elimination algorithm, handled CDR3 identification, clonotype clustering and error correction. A nonparametric unseen species model with Euler transformation was used to estimate a lower bound on total TCR beta diversity. TCRdb applied fastp at Q25 and MiXCR to the public reads, then kept only in-frame beta chains. Every entry covers one CDR3 protein and lists the most common genes and DNA from its rows. The V and J calls come from TCRdb's annotation, not from the publication. Present in this sample are about 680,000 distinct CDR3 sequences, roughly 49% of which were seen just once. The ten largest account for around 32% of the sample.

The sequenced material came from blood. Rearrangement joined TRBV9 to TRBJ2-5; too little of a D gene remains to name it. The receptor was derived from a woman aged 55-70 years in good health. The nucleotide sequence reads as follows: TGTGCCAGCAGCGCATCGGACGGACGGGAGACCCAGTACTTC. Its translation reads: CASSASDGRETQYF.